What follows are 20 T cell receptor beta chains derived from one specimen sequenced in a study of Ad26.COV2.S vaccination and SARS-CoV-2 variants. This table comes from immunoSEQ multiplex PCR, and its TCRdb copy is limited to in-frame clones, with some not included. This table holds 300,000 to 350,000 clones, 86% found once. Regarding treatment: roughly 20 received Ad26.COV2.S at low or high dose, single or two shots; roughly 5 received placebo; per-sample allocation not given. At day 63 after the first vaccine or placebo injection, samples were drawn. The specimen comprised peripheral blood, sampled in a trial of Ad26.COV2.S vaccine versus placebo. The receptors here all came from a person between 18 and 65 years old who received the Ad26.COV2.S COVID-19 vaccine or a placebo.

The CDR3 loop reads CASSQEGLASWETQYF. DNA for the CDR3: TGCGCCAGCAGCCAAGAGGGACTAGCGTCCTGGGAGACCCAGTACTTC. The V gene is TRBV4-1, the J gene TRBJ2-5, with 10 bases identical to TRBD2. V was pared by 0 bases and J by 5 bases, with 6 bases of the junction left unmatched. The CDR3 length is 16 residues. CDR1 is MGHRA and CDR2 is YSYEKL in the germline V gene.

V usage is TRBV5-1 and J usage is TRBJ2-5; 13 positions match TRBD2. The junction had 11 bases not matched to a gene; V was cut back by 1 base and J by 5 bases. Germline loops: CDR1 SGHRS, CDR2 YFSETQ. The CDR3 has 18 amino acids. CDR3 nucleotides: TGCGCCAGCAGCTTGAATCCCGGACTAGCGGGAGCAGGCGAGACCCAGTACTTC. Translation gives CASSLNPGLAGAGETQYF.

The gene calls are TRBV7-2 and TRBJ1-3; no clear D. The CDR3 extends over 14 amino acids. Trimming stripped 5 bases from V and 4 bases from J, with 12 bases between. Germline V CDR1 and CDR2: SGHTA, FQGNSA. This CDR3 reads CASSTPGAGNTIYF. The DNA of the CDR3 is TGTGCCAGCAGCACCCCGGGTGCGGGAAACACCATATATTTT.

V usage is TRBV21-1 and J usage is TRBJ1-3; the tabulated D call, TRBD1, remains unverified against the DNA. TRBV21-1 is an annotated pseudogene. There are 15 residues in the CDR3. The CDR3 loop is CASSLRGTVGNTIYF. The CDR3, as DNA: TGTGCCAGCAGTCTACGAGGGACAGTTGGAAACACCATATATTTT.

This chain uses TRBV9 with TRBJ1-2; D is perhaps TRBD1 (5 bases). V lost 2 bases and J lost 8, with 19 bases in between. The CDR3 length is 15 residues. Germline assignment: CDR1 SGDLS and CDR2 YYNGEE. DNA for the CDR3: TGTGCCAGCAGCGTCGGGGAGGGGAGGGGTTCGGGCTACACCTTC. Translation gives CASSVGEGRGSGYTF.

V usage is TRBV27 and J usage is TRBJ2-7; D call uncertain. The CDR3 sequence is 15 residues long. Trimming removed 7 bases from V and 2 bases from J, with 18 bases in between. Germline CDR1 reads MNHEY; CDR2 reads SMNVEV (reference sequence). The CDR3: CASKMGREEPYEQYF. For the CDR3, the DNA is TGTGCCAGCAAAATGGGTAGGGAAGAGCCCTACGAGCAGTACTTC.

The rearrangement links TRBV6-2 or TRBV6-3 to TRBJ2-2; a possible D gene is TRBD1 (6 bases). Germline CDR1 is MNHEY and CDR2 is SVGEGT. Trimming stripped 0 bases from V and 3 bases from J, with 8 bases between. The CDR3 length is 15 residues. The CDR3 sequence: CASSYSGQHTGELFF. CDR3 bases: TGTGCCAGCAGTTACTCGGGACAACACACCGGGGAGCTGTTTTTT.

The J gene is TRBJ2-7, the V gene TRBV7-2, with D tentatively TRBD2 (5 bases). The length of the CDR3 is 13 residues. Germline CDR1 and CDR2: SGHTA and FQGNSA. V lost 3 bases and J 6 bases, leaving 12 bases between the germline ends. The CDR3 spells CASSFGGLGEQYF. CDR3 in DNA: TGTGCCAGCAGCTTCGGCGGGCTCGGCGAGCAGTACTTC.

The chain has TRBV4-3 and TRBJ1-2; 10 bases match TRBD1. The CDR3 extends over 15 amino acids. The trim removed 3 bases at V and 5 bases at J, leaving 6 bases unmatched. Germline lookup yields CDR1 LGHNA and CDR2 YSLEER. The CDR3 protein is CASSQTGTGVYGYTF. The DNA for the CDR3 is TGCGCCAGCAGCCAGACCGGGACAGGGGTTTATGGCTACACCTTC.

V usage is TRBV3-1 (or the pseudogene TRBV3-2) and J usage is TRBJ2-1; D possibly corresponds to TRBD2 (5 bases). The CDR3 has 16 residues. V gave up 0 bases and J gave up 2 bases, with 11 bases separating them. CDR1 and CDR2 (germline): LGHDT, YNNKEL (reference sequence). The chain's CDR3 is CASSQESLAPYNEQFF. The CDR3, as DNA: TGTGCCAGCAGCCAAGAGTCCCTAGCCCCCTACAATGAGCAGTTCTTC.

The V call is TRBV5-1, the J call TRBJ1-1, with no clear D. Germline loops: CDR1 SGHRS, CDR2 YFSETQ. This CDR3 has 14 amino acids. Trimming removed 2 bases at V and 0 bases at J, with 8 bases between. The CDR3 loop reads CASSFDGMNTEAFF. The CDR3 DNA sequence: TGCGCCAGCAGCTTCGACGGGATGAACACTGAAGCTTTCTTT.

This sequence joins TRBV7-9 and TRBJ2-2; D gene uncertain. Germline V gene data show CDR1 as SEHNR and CDR2 as FQNEAQ (reference sequence). The CDR3 has 12 residues. The CDR3 loop is CVISTETGELFF. CDR3 in DNA: TGTGTCATTTCGACGGAAACCGGGGAGCTGTTTTTT.

This clone was detected only once. CDR3 sequence (DNA): TGTGCCTCCAGAGGGGGGCTGGGAGATACGCAGTATTTT. It is translated as CASRGGLGDTQYF. The chain employs TRBV10-3 and TRBJ2-3; D tentatively fits TRBD1 or TRBD2 (6 bases each). Germline-derived CDR1 and CDR2 are ENHRY and SYGVKD. This CDR3 is built from 13 residues. The V gene lost 11 bases and the J gene lost 5 bases, with 17 bases spanning the gap.

The gene calls are TRBV30 and TRBJ1-6; D is undetermined. Germline V lookup: CDR1 GTSNPN, CDR2 SVGIG (reference sequence). With 5 bases removed from V and 15 bases from J, the gap between germline ends came to 17 bases. The CDR3 is made up of 12 amino acids. The CDR3 DNA reads TGTGCCTGGGGGTCCGGCTCCCAGAGCCTCCACTTT. Protein product: CAWGSGSQSLHF.

The rearrangement links TRBV28 to TRBJ2-4; no clear D. Deletions cut 2 bases from V and 0 bases from J, with 8 bases between. This CDR3 has 15 residues. Germline assignment: CDR1 MDHEN and CDR2 SYDVKM. CDR3 loop: CASSLPMTAKNIQYF. CDR3 nucleotide sequence: TGTGCCAGCAGTTTACCCATGACAGCCAAAAACATTCAGTACTTC.

V gene TRBV7-9 combines with J gene TRBJ1-1; 8 bases line up with TRBD1. The CDR3 loop spans 17 amino acids. Germline lookup yields CDR1 SEHNR and CDR2 FQNEAQ (reference sequence). With 5 bases clipped from V and 2 bases from J, the junction kept 13 bases outside the gene matches. The CDR3 region is CASSPGQGWSANTEAFF. The CDR3, as DNA: TGTGCCAGCAGCCCTGGACAGGGCTGGTCAGCAAACACTGAAGCTTTCTTT.

This clone was seen many times. This sample includes further DNA sequences coding for the same CDR3. This rearrangement joins TRBV19 to TRBJ2-1, with D unclear. V was cut by 4 bases and J by 6 bases, with 13 bases left in between. This CDR3 spans 14 amino acids. The V gene's germline CDR1 is LNHDA and CDR2 SQIVND (reference sequence). CDR3 amino acids: CASSNPWYPNEQFF. CDR3 nucleotide sequence: TGTGCCAGTAGTAACCCTTGGTACCCCAATGAGCAGTTCTTC.

The chain has TRBV10-3 and TRBJ2-2, with D perhaps TRBD2 (5 bases). V was pared by 7 bases and J by 1 base, with 13 bases between. The length of the CDR3 is 15 residues. Germline CDR1 is ENHRY and CDR2 is SYGVKD. The CDR3 sequence: CAINPTGLNTGELFF. The CDR3 region has the DNA TGTGCCATCAATCCGACCGGACTGAACACCGGGGAGCTGTTTTTT.

The chain uses TRBV5-4 and TRBJ1-1, with D possibly being TRBD1 (6 bases). The CDR3 length is 15 residues. V was pared by 4 bases and J by 0 bases, with 13 bases between. CDR1 is SGHNT, CDR2 YYREEE, per germline (reference sequence). CDR3 sequence reads: CASSQIGTLNTEAFF. The CDR3 DNA is TGTGCCAGCAGCCAGATCGGGACACTGAACACTGAAGCTTTCTTT. The entire variable domain, with the rest obtained from reference TRBV5-4 and TRBJ1-1, is as follows: ETGVTQSPTHLIKTRGQQVTLRCSSQSGHNTVSWYQQALGQGPQFIFQYYREEENGRGNFPPRFSGLQFPNYSSELNVNALELDDSALYLCASSQIGTLNTEAFFGQGTRLTVV.

The chain uses TRBV7-6 and TRBJ2-3; 10 bases map to TRBD2. This CDR3 region has 15 residues. Germline assignment: CDR1 SGHVS and CDR2 FNYEAQ. With V trimmed by 6 bases and J by 2 bases, 5 bases remained unmatched. CDR3 sequence (DNA): TGTGCCAGCAGGAGTACTAGCGGGAACACAGATACGCAGTATTTT. It is translated as CASRSTSGNTDTQYF.